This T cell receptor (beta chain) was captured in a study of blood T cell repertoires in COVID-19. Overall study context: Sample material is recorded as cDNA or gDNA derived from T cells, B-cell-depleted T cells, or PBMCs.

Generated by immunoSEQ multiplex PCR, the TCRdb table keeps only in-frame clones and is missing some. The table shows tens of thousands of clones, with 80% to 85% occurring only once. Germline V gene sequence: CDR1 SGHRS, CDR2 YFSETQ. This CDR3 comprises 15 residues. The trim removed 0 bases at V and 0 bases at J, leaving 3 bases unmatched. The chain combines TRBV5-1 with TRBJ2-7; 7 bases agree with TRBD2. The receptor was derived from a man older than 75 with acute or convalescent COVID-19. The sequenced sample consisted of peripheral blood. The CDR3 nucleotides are TGCGCCAGCAGCTTGGGCGGCGGGAGCTCCTACGAGCAGTACTTC. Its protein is CASSLGGGSSYEQYF.